This TCR beta chain was sequenced for a study of human T cells and chemical hapten exposure. The CDR3 is made up of 15 amino acids. CDR1 and CDR2 (germline): SGDLS, YYNGEE. Trimming cost V 2 bases and J 6 bases; bases outside gene matches: 7. Unique molecular identifiers were attached to individual cDNA molecules within the library. Original analysis: Samples held a median of around 96,000 TCRs, range roughly 23,224–750,000. In TCRdb, the RACE reads were re-called with MiXCR into one record per CDR3 protein. The authors' filters were not applied to this entry. Of fewer than 95,000 distinct CDR3 sequences listed, roughly a tenth are singletons. Concerning this clonotype: What it binds is not known.

Study outcomes and limitations: Once DPC sensitization occurred, TCRs above 1 in 1000 frequency showed no change.

Time point defined: patch test 1, 2 weeks after DPC sensitization. The treatment here: therapeutic diphenylcyclopropenone sensitization with weekly scalp DPC. Researchers extracted total RNA from unfractionated whole blood. The chain has TRBV9 and TRBJ1-4; TRBD1 matches 7 bases. The sequence derives from a man aged 35-49 years with alopecia areata. Some clones in this sample may be carry-over from other donors' samples. Material: whole blood, obtained in connection with sensitization to the hapten diphenylcyclopropenone (DPC). CDR3: CASSVQGGLDEKLFF. Here the CDR3 DNA reads TGTGCCAGCAGCGTTCAGGGGGGATTGGATGAAAAACTGTTTTTT.